The 16 T cell receptor beta chains reported below all come from one sample, sequenced in a study of blood T cell repertoires in COVID-19 (TCRdb year 2020). The method behind the library was the immunoSEQ multiplex PCR assay. The table was pulled from immuneACCESS by TCRdb, which kept in-frame rearrangements only. Such tables lose some clones; where checked, under half of the loss comes from unresolved V genes, and the rest has no known cause. Within this sample are approximately 240,000 clones, with more than 80% of them counted one time only. The ten most abundant clones make up over 1% of the sample. The sequencing sample was made of peripheral blood. These TCRs come from a woman younger than 45 with COVID-19, enrolled during active disease.

The chain couples TRBV9 to TRBJ2-3; weak D call: TRBD2 (6 bases). Germline V CDR1 and CDR2: SGDLS, YYNGEE. The CDR3 runs 16 residues. V was shortened by 3 bases and J by 0 bases, with 14 bases between the two germline ends. CDR3 DNA sequence: TGTGCCAGCAGCGCACGAAGCGGGTACAGCACAGATACGCAGTATTTT. Its protein product is CASSARSGYSTDTQYF.

The rearrangement uses TRBV5-1 and TRBJ1-1, with 10 nucleotides matching TRBD1. The CDR3 covers 16 residues. Germline V lookup: CDR1 SGHRS, CDR2 YFSETQ. V dropped 3 bases and J dropped 3; count of bases not matched to a gene: 8. The CDR3 reads CASSSGTGAGHTEAFF. The CDR3 DNA follows: TGCGCCAGCAGCTCTGGGACAGGGGCCGGTCACACTGAAGCTTTCTTT. The whole variable domain, filled in from reference TRBV5-1 and TRBJ1-1, reads KAGVTQTPRYLIKTRGQQVTLSCSPISGHRSVSWYQQTPGQGLQFLFEYFSETQRNKGNFPGRFSGRQFSNSRSEMNVSTLELGDSALYLCASSSGTGAGHTEAFFGQGTRLTVV.

V and J are TRBV11-1 and TRBJ2-7; D is unclear. Germline V gene sequence: CDR1 SGHAT, CDR2 FQDESV (reference sequence). The V gene lost 5 bases and the J gene lost 2 bases, with 10 bases spanning the gap. The CDR3 totals 13 residues. CDR3 loop: CASSRGQTYEQYF. In nucleotides, the CDR3 is TGTGCCAGCAGCCGCGGCCAGACCTACGAGCAGTACTTC.

This chain links TRBV19 with TRBJ2-3; the match to TRBD2 covers 7 bases. Trimming at V came to 4 bases and at J to 3 bases, leaving 4 bases not matched to a gene. Germline loops: CDR1 LNHDA, CDR2 SQIVND (reference sequence). The CDR3 is 14 residues long. The CDR3 here is CASSTGGGTDTQYF. The CDR3 DNA reads TGTGCCAGTAGTACCGGGGGAGGGACAGATACGCAGTATTTT.

This chain uses TRBV30 with TRBJ1-1; TRBD1 matches 9 bases. CDR1 is GTSNPN, CDR2 SVGIG, per germline (reference sequence). The CDR3 is 17 residues long. Trimming removed 0 bases from V and 3 bases from J; junction bases left unmatched: 11. The CDR3 nucleotides read TGTGCCTGGAGTGTAGGGACAGGGCCCTCAAGGGACACTGAAGCTTTCTTT. Its protein is CAWSVGTGPSRDTEAFF.

For the CDR3, the DNA is TGTGCCAGCAGTTACTCGGAGGGTGGGCAGGCCGGGGAGCTGTTTTTT. Its protein product is CASSYSEGGQAGELFF. The rearrangement uses TRBV6-5 and TRBJ2-2; TRBD2 might be the D (6 bases). CDR3 length: 16 amino acids. V was trimmed by 0 bases and J by 6 bases, leaving 14 bases between them. CDR1 is MNHEY and CDR2 is SVGAGI in the germline V gene.

The chain employs TRBV12-3 or TRBV12-4 and TRBJ1-2; D is undetermined. V was shortened by 7 bases and J by 7 bases, with 16 bases between the two germline ends. The CDR3 has 13 amino acids. DNA of the CDR3: TGTGCCAGCACCCACACTGGCCCGGGTGGCTACACCTTC. Residues: CASTHTGPGGYTF.

Comment on this clone: Lacking the conserved final phenylalanine or tryptophan, this CDR3 likely reflects a read error. Because the CDR3's place on the DNA is in doubt, the DNA is left out and the CDR3 is given as listed by TCRdb. This chain joins TRBV20-1 and TRBJ1-2; TRBD1 is taken as the D call from the table, unchecked against the DNA. The germline V gene encodes CDR1 DFQATT and CDR2 SNEGSKA (reference sequence). The CDR3 adds up to 11 amino acids, both ends counted. Here the CDR3 reads CSAPQTGGSIL.

For the CDR3, the DNA is TGTGCCAGCAGCTCGTCAGGGGGTATTTCCTACGAGCAGTACTTC. Protein sequence: CASSSSGGISYEQYF. V gene TRBV7-2 combines with J gene TRBJ2-7, with 7 bases that match TRBD1. The CDR3 length is 15 residues. Germline loops: CDR1 SGHTA, CDR2 FQGNSA. The V gene end was trimmed by 4 bases and the J gene end by 1 base; junction bases not matched to a gene: 7.

This clone came up a few times. The chain links TRBV9 to TRBJ2-7, with 10 bases fitting TRBD1. Trimming removed 3 bases from V and 2 bases from J; junction bases left unmatched: 8. Germline V lookup: CDR1 SGDLS, CDR2 YYNGEE. This CDR3 is built from 16 residues. CDR3 bases: TGTGCCAGCAGCGCGCTGGACAGGGGGTTTGCCTACGAGCAGTACTTC. Residues: CASSALDRGFAYEQYF.

V usage is TRBV25-1 and J usage is TRBJ2-7; D ambiguous. Germline V CDR1 and CDR2: MGHDK, SYGVNS. The CDR3 covers 11 residues. The germline V and J ends were trimmed by 6 bases and 4 bases, with 7 bases remaining between them. For the CDR3, the DNA is TGTGCCAGCAGGTCAGTTTACGAGCAGTACTTC. It specifies CASRSVYEQYF.

The chain combines TRBV6-5 with TRBJ2-2; maybe TRBD2 (7 bases). This CDR3 is built from 15 residues. Germline loops: CDR1 MNHEY, CDR2 SVGAGI. V lost 5 bases, J lost 6 bases, and 16 bases lay in between. The DNA for the CDR3 is TGTGCCAGCAGTCAACAGGGAGGGGTGGCCGGGGAGCTGTTTTTT. Translation: CASSQQGGVAGELFF.

The chain joins TRBV5-1 to TRBJ1-2, with 7 bases lining up with TRBD1. V shed 4 bases, J shed 2 bases, and the junction held 5 bases outside the gene matches. The CDR3 runs 14 residues. Germline V CDR1 and CDR2: SGHRS, YFSETQ. CDR3 sequence: CASSVATGNYGYTF. CDR3 in DNA: TGCGCCAGCAGCGTCGCGACAGGGAACTATGGCTACACCTTC.

This clone came up once. This chain uses TRBV7-3 with TRBJ2-1; 9 bases map to TRBD2. CDR1 and CDR2 from the germline V gene are SGHTA and FQGTGA. CDR3 length equals 15 residues. J lost 4 bases, V lost 0 bases, and 1 base had no gene match. The CDR3 here is CASSLTSGGYNEQFF. The CDR3 region has the DNA TGTGCCAGCAGCTTAACTAGCGGGGGTTACAATGAGCAGTTCTTC.

J is TRBJ1-2 and V is TRBV5-4, with D possibly matching TRBD1 (6 bases). The germline V and J ends were trimmed by 2 bases and 6 bases, with 20 bases remaining between them. The CDR3 totals 16 residues. Germline CDR1 and CDR2: SGHNT and YYREEE (reference sequence). CDR3 sequence (DNA): TGTGCCAGCAGCTTCCCGACGGGACAAATCGGGGATGGCTACACCTTC. Its protein is CASSFPTGQIGDGYTF.

The chain links TRBV6-5 to TRBJ1-2; TRBD1 matches at 9 bases. After removal of 8 bases from V and 5 bases from J, the junction contained 12 bases not matched to a gene. The CDR3 length is 15 residues. CDR1 and CDR2 from the germline V gene are MNHEY and SVGAGI. This CDR3 is CASSTTGQGNYGYTF. CDR3 nucleotide sequence: TGTGCCAGCTCAACTACGGGACAGGGCAATTATGGCTACACCTTC.